This entry lists 10 T cell receptor beta chains sequenced from one sample in a study of cytomegalovirus exposure and HLA in healthy donors. PCR employed 60 Vbeta and 13 Jbeta primers. The data were produced by immunoSEQ multiplex PCR, yet TCRdb's version contains in-frame clones alone and is incomplete. The repertoire holds fewer than 130,000 clones, just over 75% seen once, with around an eighth in the top ten. Sample: PBMCs. These receptors were obtained from a young man in good health and CMV-seropositive.

The chain links TRBV5-6 to TRBJ1-4, with TRBD1 matching 8 bases. This CDR3 has 16 residues. Germline loops: CDR1 SGHDT, CDR2 YYEEEE. V lost 0 bases, J lost 4 bases, and 5 bases stayed unmatched. The CDR3: CASSLAGTGGNEKLFF. The CDR3 DNA reads TGTGCCAGCAGCTTGGCTGGGACAGGAGGTAATGAAAAACTGTTTTTT.

The gene calls are TRBV27 and TRBJ2-3; D gene unclear. The germline V gene encodes CDR1 MNHEY and CDR2 SMNVEV (reference sequence). The ends were cut back, 2 bases at V and 2 bases at J, with 8 bases in the middle. The CDR3 is made up of 14 amino acids. CDR3 DNA: TGTGCCAGCAGTTTAATAGCCCCCACAGATACGCAGTATTTT. It is translated as CASSLIAPTDTQYF.

The rearrangement uses TRBV18 and TRBJ2-7; no clear D gene. The CDR3 spans 14 residues. CDR1 KGHSH and CDR2 LQKENI come from the germline V gene. With 0 bases removed from V and 4 bases from J, the gap between germline ends came to 10 bases. CDR3 residues: CASSPPGQVYEQYF. CDR3 sequence (DNA): TGTGCCAGCTCACCACCCGGCCAGGTTTACGAGCAGTACTTC.

The chain uses TRBV10-3 and TRBJ2-3; 14 nucleotides line up with TRBD2. The germline CDR1 and CDR2 sequences are ENHRY and SYGVKD. Germline trimming cut 10 bases from V and 0 bases from J; bases unmatched to any gene: 3. The CDR3 has 15 amino acids. The CDR3 reads CATGLAGVSTDTQYF. CDR3 nucleotide sequence: TGTGCCACGGGACTAGCGGGGGTTAGCACAGATACGCAGTATTTT.

This clone was seen only once. The chain joins TRBV28 to TRBJ1-1; no definite D call. Germline lookup yields CDR1 MDHEN and CDR2 SYDVKM. Trimming took 5 bases from V and 4 from J, leaving 11 bases between them. There are 13 residues in the CDR3. The CDR3 bases are TGTGCCAGCAGTGTAGACATGGTCACTGAAGCTTTCTTT. This sequence encodes CASSVDMVTEAFF.

The chain is built from TRBV4-3 and TRBJ2-1, with D possibly TRBD2 on 5 matching bases. Trimming pared 1 base from V and 6 bases from J, leaving 19 bases between. Germline CDR1 is LGHNA and CDR2 is YSLEER. The CDR3 covers 17 residues. CDR3 coding DNA: TGCGCCAGCAGCCAAGCCCCGGACTTCAGCGCTCGCAATGAGCAGTTCTTC. It specifies CASSQAPDFSARNEQFF.

The table lists this clone with a count of one. V is TRBV15 and J is TRBJ1-4; the D is unclear. The germline V and J ends were trimmed by 0 bases and 3 bases, with 8 bases remaining between them. The CDR3 runs to 15 residues. Germline CDR1 and CDR2: LNHNV and YYDKDF (reference sequence). CDR3 loop: CATSREIYANEKLFF. The CDR3 nucleotides read TGTGCCACCAGCAGAGAGATCTACGCTAATGAAAAACTGTTTTTT.

The rearrangement links TRBV11-2 to TRBJ2-7; the D gene is possibly TRBD1 (5 bases). The V and J ends lost 6 bases and 3 bases respectively, with 21 bases between them. The CDR3 loop spans 16 amino acids. Germline V CDR1 and CDR2: SGHAT, FQNNGV. In DNA, the CDR3 is TGTGCCAGCAGACCTTCACCCGGAGAAGGGGACTACGAGCAGTACTTC. This encodes CASRPSPGEGDYEQYF.

The sample holds a few counts of this clone. V gene TRBV5-6 combines with J gene TRBJ2-7; TRBD1 matches 9 bases. The CDR3 is 14 residues long. Germline V gene sequence: CDR1 SGHDT, CDR2 YYEEEE. V trimming: 3 bases; J trimming: 2 bases; junction bases outside the gene matches: 3. The CDR3 region is CASSSRQGAYEQYF. DNA for the CDR3: TGTGCCAGCAGCTCTAGACAGGGGGCCTACGAGCAGTACTTC.

The table lists this clone with a count of one. The V call is TRBV27, the J call TRBJ1-6; 7 positions match TRBD1. Germline V lookup: CDR1 MNHEY, CDR2 SMNVEV (reference sequence). The junction had 7 bases not matched to a gene; V was cut back by 6 bases and J by 8 bases. The CDR3 has 14 amino acids. CDR3 nucleotide sequence: TGTGCCAGCAGCTCGACAGGGATTTATTCACCCCTCCACTTT. It codes for CASSSTGIYSPLHF.